Listed below are T cell receptor beta chains from one sample, sequenced in a study of T cells in Graves' hyperthyroidism and ophthalmopathy. TCRdb re-called the multiplex PCR reads through MiXCR, storing one row per CDR3 protein. Of fewer than 650,000 distinct CDR3 sequences in the sample, less than 15% were seen once. Sequencing input: blood. The source is a woman aged 40 to 50 with Graves' hyperthyroidism. Both conserved end residues are part of each CDR3. The D gene is left open where the match is weak. The size field is filled for only some rows; it gives once, few, many or a size class.

>TRBV20-1|TRBJ2-5|many|TRBD2
CSASLPGLDRETQYF
TGCAGTGCTAGCCTACCGGGACTAGATCGTGAGACCCAGTACTTC
>TRBV20-1|TRBJ1-6|-|-
CSARGPATGLGYNSPLHF
TGCAGTGCTAGAGGCCCCGCGACGGGGCTCGGGTATAATTCACCCCTCCACTTT
>TRBV5-5|TRBJ2-7|many|TRBD1
CASVTGQGATYEQYF
TGTGCCAGCGTTACGGGACAGGGGGCGACCTACGAGCAGTACTTC
>TRBV7-8|TRBJ2-2|many|-
CASSHRVMGAGELFF
TGTGCCAGCAGCCACCGCGTCATGGGCGCCGGGGAGCTGTTTTTT
>TRBV18|TRBJ1-4|many|TRBD1
CASSPDRAEKLFF
TGTGCCAGCTCACCCGACAGGGCTGAAAAACTGTTTTTT
>TRBV20-1|TRBJ2-7|many|TRBD2
CSAPWTSGIYEQYF
TGCAGTGCACCCTGGACTAGCGGGATTTACGAGCAGTACTTC
>TRBV12-3/TRBV12-4|TRBJ1-3|few|-
CASTPGYSGNTIYF
TGTGCCAGCACCCCGGGATACTCTGGAAACACCATATATTTT
>TRBV7-2|TRBJ2-5|many|-
CASSQSPSVVETQYF
TGTGCCAGCTCTCAAAGCCCTAGCGTTGTGGAGACCCAGTACTTC
>TRBV7-8|TRBJ2-2|many|TRBD2
CASSLGGSVRTGELFF
TGTGCCAGCAGCTTGGGGGGGTCCGTTCGCACCGGGGAGCTGTTTTTT
>TRBV12-3/TRBV12-4|TRBJ2-7|many|TRBD2
CASRLAGVGEQYF
TGTGCCAGCAGATTAGCGGGAGTGGGTGAGCAGTACTTC
>TRBV6-1|TRBJ2-7|many|-
CASSPTFYYEQYF
TGTGCCAGCAGTCCGACTTTCTACTACGAGCAGTACTTC
>TRBV13|TRBJ2-2|many|TRBD2
CASSLLLRTSSTNTGELFF
TGTGCCAGCAGCTTACTCCTACGGACTAGCAGTACGAACACCGGGGAGCTGTTTTTT
>TRBV29-1|TRBJ1-1|few|TRBD1
CSVSGTGITEAFF
TGCAGCGTGTCCGGGACAGGGATCACTGAAGCTTTCTTT
>TRBV5-1|TRBJ2-5|-|-
CASQEQETQYF
TGCGCCAGTCAGGAACAAGAGACCCAGTACTTC
>TRBV28|TRBJ2-7|many|TRBD2
CASSFVLAGGNFYEQYF
TGTGCCAGCAGTTTTGTGCTAGCGGGAGGGAACTTCTACGAGCAGTACTTC
>TRBV12-3/TRBV12-4|TRBJ2-2|many|TRBD1
CASSLNRDRGRAGELFF
TGTGCCAGCAGTTTGAATCGGGACAGGGGGCGCGCCGGGGAGCTGTTTTTT
>TRBV6-1|TRBJ2-3|many|TRBD1
CASSDRTGGGTDTQYF
TGTGCCAGCAGTGACCGGACAGGGGGCGGGACAGATACGCAGTATTTT
>TRBV19|TRBJ2-1|-|TRBD2
CASSIVASGSDEQFF
TGTGCCAGTAGTATAGTGGCTAGCGGGAGCGATGAGCAGTTCTTC
>TRBV7-9|TRBJ1-3|-|-
CASNLLDQVSGNTIYF
TGTGCCAGCAACTTGTTAGACCAGGTCTCTGGAAACACCATATATTTT
>TRBV5-4|TRBJ2-3|-|TRBD2
CASSSETSLTDTQYF
TGTGCCAGCAGCAGTGAGACTAGCCTCACAGATACGCAGTATTTT
>TRBV19|TRBJ1-1|-|-
CASSIGQKINTEAFF
TGTGCCAGTAGTATTGGACAGAAGATAAACACTGAAGCTTTCTTT
>TRBV20-1|TRBJ2-1|-|-
CSVGSSYNEQFF
TGCAGTGTCGGGAGCTCCTACAATGAGCAGTTCTTC
>TRBV28|TRBJ1-1|many|-
CASSLFSRSPEAFF
TGTGCCAGCAGTTTGTTCTCGAGGAGCCCTGAAGCTTTCTTT
>TRBV6-1|TRBJ1-1|many|TRBD1
CASSDYGQEYTEAFF
TGTGCCAGCAGTGATTACGGACAGGAGTACACTGAAGCTTTCTTT
>TRBV10-1|TRBJ2-3|few|-
CASSREGRADTQYF
TGCGCCAGCAGTCGCGAGGGGCGGGCAGATACGCAGTATTTT
>TRBV20-1|TRBJ1-2|-|TRBD1
CSARRQGFEGYTF
TGCAGTGCTCGGAGACAGGGGTTTGAGGGCTACACCTTC
>TRBV28|TRBJ2-7|many|-
CASSLEEAHYEQYF
TGTGCCAGCAGTTTGGAAGAGGCCCACTACGAGCAGTACTTC
>TRBV14|TRBJ2-7|-|-
CASSPSRSQGSLEQYF
TGTGCCAGCAGCCCCTCCCGGAGTCAGGGAAGCCTCGAGCAGTACTTC
>TRBV5-5|TRBJ2-6|-|-
CASSSETESGANVLTF
TGTGCCAGCAGCTCGGAGACCGAATCTGGGGCCAACGTCCTGACTTTC
>TRBV11-2|TRBJ2-5|many|-
CASSTISVTQYF
TGTGCCAGCAGCACTATATCGGTGACCCAGTACTTC
>TRBV24-1|TRBJ1-1|-|-
CATRGQFTEAFF
TGTGCCACCAGAGGACAGTTTACTGAAGCTTTCTTT
>TRBV9|TRBJ2-1|-|-
CASSVAGWGNNEQFF
TGTGCCAGCAGCGTCGCGGGATGGGGAAACAATGAGCAGTTCTTC
>TRBV5-6|TRBJ2-3|-|-
CASSLRSGYTDTQYF
TGTGCCAGCAGCTTGAGAAGCGGCTACACAGATACGCAGTATTTT
>TRBV7-9|TRBJ2-4|many|TRBD2
CASSLASGRWSKNIQYF
TGTGCCAGCAGCTTAGCTAGCGGGAGGTGGTCCAAAAACATTCAGTACTTC
>TRBV7-9|TRBJ2-7|-|-
CASSPGRKDRNEQYF
TGTGCCAGCAGCCCGGGACGGAAAGACCGAAACGAGCAGTACTTC
>TRBV7-9|TRBJ1-2|few|TRBD1
CASSPTGAGGYTF
TGTGCCAGCAGCCCGACAGGGGCTGGTGGCTACACCTTC
>TRBV6-4|TRBJ2-3|few|-
CASSDWRGPPTDTQYF
TGTGCCAGCAGTGACTGGAGGGGCCCCCCCACAGATACGCAGTATTTT
>TRBV28|TRBJ1-1|many|-
CASSKREGNTEAFF
TGTGCCAGCAGTAAAAGGGAGGGAAACACTGAAGCTTTCTTT
>TRBV30|TRBJ2-4|few|-
CAWGGTKNIQYF
TGTGCCTGGGGGGGAACCAAAAACATTCAGTACTTC
>TRBV3-1|TRBJ1-2|few|-
CASSPDISANYGYTF
TGTGCCAGCAGCCCTGACATTTCAGCTAACTATGGCTACACCTTC
>TRBV20-1|TRBJ2-1|-|-
CSARVDGGINEQFF
TGCAGTGCTAGAGTGGATGGGGGGATAAATGAGCAGTTCTTC